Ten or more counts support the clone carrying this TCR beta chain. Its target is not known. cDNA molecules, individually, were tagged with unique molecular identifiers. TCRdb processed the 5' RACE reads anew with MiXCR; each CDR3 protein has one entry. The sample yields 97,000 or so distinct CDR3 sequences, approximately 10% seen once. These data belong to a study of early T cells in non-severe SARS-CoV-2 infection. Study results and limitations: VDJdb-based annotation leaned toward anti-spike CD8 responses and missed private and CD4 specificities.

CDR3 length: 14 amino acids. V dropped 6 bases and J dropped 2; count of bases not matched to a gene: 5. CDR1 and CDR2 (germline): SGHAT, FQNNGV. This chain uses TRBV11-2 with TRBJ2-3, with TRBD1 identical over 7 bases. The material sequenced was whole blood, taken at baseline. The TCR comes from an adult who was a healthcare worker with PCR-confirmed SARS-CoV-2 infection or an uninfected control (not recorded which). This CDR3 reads CASRPGTATDTQYF. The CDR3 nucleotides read TGTGCCAGCAGACCCGGGACAGCCACAGATACGCAGTATTTT.